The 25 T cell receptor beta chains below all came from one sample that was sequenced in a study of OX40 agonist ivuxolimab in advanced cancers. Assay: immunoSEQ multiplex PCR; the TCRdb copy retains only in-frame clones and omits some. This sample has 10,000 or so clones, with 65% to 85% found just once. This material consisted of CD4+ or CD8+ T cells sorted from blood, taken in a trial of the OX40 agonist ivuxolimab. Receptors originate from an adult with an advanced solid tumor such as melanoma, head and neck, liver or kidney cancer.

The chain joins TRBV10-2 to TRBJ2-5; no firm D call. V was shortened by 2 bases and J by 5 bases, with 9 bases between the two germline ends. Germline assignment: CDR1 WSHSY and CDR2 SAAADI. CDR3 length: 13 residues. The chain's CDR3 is CASSEVMVETQYF. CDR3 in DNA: TGCGCCAGCAGTGAGGTCATGGTGGAGACCCAGTACTTC.

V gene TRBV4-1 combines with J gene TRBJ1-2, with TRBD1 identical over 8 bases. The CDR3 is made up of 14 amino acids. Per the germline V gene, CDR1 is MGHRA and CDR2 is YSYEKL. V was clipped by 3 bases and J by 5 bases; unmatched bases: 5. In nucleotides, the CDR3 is TGCGCCAGCAGCCAGGACAGGGTCTCGTATGGCTACACCTTC. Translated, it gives CASSQDRVSYGYTF.

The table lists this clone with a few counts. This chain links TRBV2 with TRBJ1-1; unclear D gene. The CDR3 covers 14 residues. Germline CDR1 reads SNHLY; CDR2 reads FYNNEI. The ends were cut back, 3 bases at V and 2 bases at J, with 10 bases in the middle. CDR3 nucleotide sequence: TGTGCCAGCAGTGATGGTAACAGTAACACTGAAGCTTTCTTT. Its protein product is CASSDGNSNTEAFF.

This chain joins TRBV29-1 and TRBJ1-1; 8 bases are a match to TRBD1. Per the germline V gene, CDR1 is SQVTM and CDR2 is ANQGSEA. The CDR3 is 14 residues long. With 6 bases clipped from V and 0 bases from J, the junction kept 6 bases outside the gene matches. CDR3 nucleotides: TGCAGCGTGGGGGACAGGACCATGAACACTGAAGCTTTCTTT. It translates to CSVGDRTMNTEAFF.

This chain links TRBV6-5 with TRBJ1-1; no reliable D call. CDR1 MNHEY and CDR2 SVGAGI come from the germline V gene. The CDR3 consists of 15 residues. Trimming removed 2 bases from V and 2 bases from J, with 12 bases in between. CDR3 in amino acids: CASSYPGDTNTEAFF. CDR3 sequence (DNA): TGTGCCAGCAGTTACCCAGGAGACACTAACACTGAAGCTTTCTTT.

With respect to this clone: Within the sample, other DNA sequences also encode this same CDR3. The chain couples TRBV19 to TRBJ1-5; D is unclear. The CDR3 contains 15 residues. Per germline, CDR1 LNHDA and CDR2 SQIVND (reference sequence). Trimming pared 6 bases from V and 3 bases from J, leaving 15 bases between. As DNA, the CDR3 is TGTGCCAGTAGCATTGTCGCTGCTACCAATCAGCCCCAGCATTTT. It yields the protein CASSIVAATNQPQHF.

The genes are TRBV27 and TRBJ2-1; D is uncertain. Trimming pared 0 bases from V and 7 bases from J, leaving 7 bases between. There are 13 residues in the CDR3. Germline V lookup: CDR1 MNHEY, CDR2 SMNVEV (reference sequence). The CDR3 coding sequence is TGTGCCAGCAGTTTATCGACCGGGAATGAGCAGTTCTTC. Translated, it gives CASSLSTGNEQFF.

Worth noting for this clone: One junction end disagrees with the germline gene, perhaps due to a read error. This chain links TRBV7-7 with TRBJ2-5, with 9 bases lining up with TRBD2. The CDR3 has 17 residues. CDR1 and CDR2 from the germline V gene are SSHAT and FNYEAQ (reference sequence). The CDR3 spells CASSPDSGGILQETQYF. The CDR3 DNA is TGTGCTAGCAGTCCGGATAGCGGGGGTATCCTCCAAGAGACCCAGTACTTC.

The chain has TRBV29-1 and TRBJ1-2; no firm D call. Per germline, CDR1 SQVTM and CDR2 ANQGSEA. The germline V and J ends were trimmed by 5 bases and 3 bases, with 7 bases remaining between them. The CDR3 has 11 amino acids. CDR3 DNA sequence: TGCAGCGTTCAGGAATACTATGGCTACACCTTC. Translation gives CSVQEYYGYTF.

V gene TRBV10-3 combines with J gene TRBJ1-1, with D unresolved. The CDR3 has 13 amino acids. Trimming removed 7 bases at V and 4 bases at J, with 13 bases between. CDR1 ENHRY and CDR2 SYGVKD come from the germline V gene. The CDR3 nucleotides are TGTGCCATCACCGAGGGCCAGATCACTGAAGCTTTCTTT. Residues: CAITEGQITEAFF.

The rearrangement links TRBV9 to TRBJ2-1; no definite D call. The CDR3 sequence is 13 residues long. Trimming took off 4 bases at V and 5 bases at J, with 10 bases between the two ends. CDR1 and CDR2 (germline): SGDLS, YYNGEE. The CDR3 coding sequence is TGTGCCAGCAGCCCGGACGGCCACAATGAGCAGTTCTTC. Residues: CASSPDGHNEQFF. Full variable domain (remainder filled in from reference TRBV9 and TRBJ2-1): DSGVTQTPKHLITATGQRVTLRCSPRSGDLSVYWYQQSLDQGLQFLIQYYNGEERAKGNILERFSAQQFPDLHSELNLSSLELGDSALYFCASSPDGHNEQFFGPGTRLTVL.

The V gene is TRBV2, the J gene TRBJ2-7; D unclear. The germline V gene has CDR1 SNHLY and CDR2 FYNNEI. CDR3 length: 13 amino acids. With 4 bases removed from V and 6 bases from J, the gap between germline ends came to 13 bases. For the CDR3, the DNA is TGTGCCAGCAGTGCCATACTGGGGTCCGAGCAGTACTTC. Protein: CASSAILGSEQYF.

Here the CDR3 DNA reads TGCGCCAGCAGCCTGGCAGGGGGGGCTACCTACGAGCAGTACTTC. It specifies CASSLAGGATYEQYF. V and J are TRBV4-1 and TRBJ2-7; D possibly matches TRBD1 or TRBD2 (7 bases each). Germline loops: CDR1 MGHRA, CDR2 YSYEKL. CDR3 length equals 15 residues. Trimming stripped 4 bases from V and 2 bases from J, with 15 bases between.

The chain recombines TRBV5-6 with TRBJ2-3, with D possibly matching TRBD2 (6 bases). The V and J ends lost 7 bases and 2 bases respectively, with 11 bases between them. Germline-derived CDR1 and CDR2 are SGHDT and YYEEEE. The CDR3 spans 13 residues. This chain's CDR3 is CASSLADTDTQYF. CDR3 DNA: TGTGCCAGCTCCTTAGCGGACACAGATACGCAGTATTTT. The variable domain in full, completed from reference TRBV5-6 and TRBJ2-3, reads DAGVTQSPTHLIKTRGQQVTLRCSPKSGHDTVSWYQQALGQGPQFIFQYYEEEERQRGNFPDRFSGHQFPNYSSELNVNALLLGDSALYLCASSLADTDTQYFGPGTRLTVL.

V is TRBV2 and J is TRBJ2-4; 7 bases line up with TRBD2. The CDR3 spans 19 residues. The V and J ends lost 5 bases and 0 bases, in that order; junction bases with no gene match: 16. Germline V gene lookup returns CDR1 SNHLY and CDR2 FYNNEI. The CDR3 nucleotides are TGTGCCAGCAGTAAGACTAGCTCCTGGCGTTCTGTAGCCAAAAACATTCAGTACTTC. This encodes CASSKTSSWRSVAKNIQYF.

The CDR3 DNA sequence: TGTGCCAGCAGCATCGGACTAGCGGACACAGATACGCAGTATTTT. It codes for CASSIGLADTDTQYF. The chain employs TRBV5-4 and TRBJ2-3; 10 nucleotides line up with TRBD2. The CDR3 loop spans 15 amino acids. The trim removed 4 bases at V and 2 bases at J, leaving 4 bases unmatched. Germline V gene sequence: CDR1 SGHNT, CDR2 YYREEE (reference sequence). Full variable domain (missing parts from reference TRBV5-4 and TRBJ2-3): ETGVTQSPTHLIKTRGQQVTLRCSSQSGHNTVSWYQQALGQGPQFIFQYYREEENGRGNFPPRFSGLQFPNYSSELNVNALELDDSALYLCASSIGLADTDTQYFGPGTRLTVL.

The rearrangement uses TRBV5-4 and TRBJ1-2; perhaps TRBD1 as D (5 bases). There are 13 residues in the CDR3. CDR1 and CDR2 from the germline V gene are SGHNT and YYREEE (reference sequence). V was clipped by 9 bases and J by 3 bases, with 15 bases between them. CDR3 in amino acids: CATGTSFYYGYTF. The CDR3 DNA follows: TGTGCCACCGGGACCTCTTTCTACTATGGCTACACCTTC.

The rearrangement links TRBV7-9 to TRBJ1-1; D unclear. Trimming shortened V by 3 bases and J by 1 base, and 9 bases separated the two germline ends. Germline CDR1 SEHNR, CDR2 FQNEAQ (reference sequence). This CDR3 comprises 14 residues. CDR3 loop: CASSFREWNTEAFF. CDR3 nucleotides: TGTGCCAGCAGCTTTAGGGAATGGAACACTGAAGCTTTCTTT.

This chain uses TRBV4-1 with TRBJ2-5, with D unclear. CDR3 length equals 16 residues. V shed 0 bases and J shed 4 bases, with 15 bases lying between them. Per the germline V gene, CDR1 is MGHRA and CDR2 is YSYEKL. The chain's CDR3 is CASSQEGRNAPETQYF. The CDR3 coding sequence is TGCGCCAGCAGCCAAGAAGGAAGGAACGCCCCAGAGACCCAGTACTTC.

DNA for the CDR3: TGTGCCAGCAGTGAACAGGTCGACAGCCGAACCGGGGAGCTGTTTTTT. It translates to CASSEQVDSRTGELFF. The chain uses TRBV6-1 and TRBJ2-2; D may be TRBD1 (5 bases). The V and J ends lost 2 bases and 5 bases respectively, with 15 bases between them. The CDR3 has 16 amino acids. Germline CDR1 reads MNHNS; CDR2 reads SASEGT.

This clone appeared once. The DNA for the CDR3 is TGTGCCAGCAGCCCCCATGCGGCGGGAAGTGTCGAGCAGTACTTC. Protein: CASSPHAAGSVEQYF. The genes are TRBV7-6 and TRBJ2-7; D is possibly TRBD2 (6 bases). The V gene's germline CDR1 is SGHVS and CDR2 FNYEAQ. The CDR3 loop spans 15 amino acids. V dropped 5 bases and J dropped 6 bases, with 20 bases sitting between them.

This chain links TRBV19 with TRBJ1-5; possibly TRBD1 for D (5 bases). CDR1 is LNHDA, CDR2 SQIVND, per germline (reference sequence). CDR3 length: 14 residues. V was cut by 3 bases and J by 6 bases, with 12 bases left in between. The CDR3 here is CASSIQGWGQPQHF. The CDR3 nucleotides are TGTGCCAGTAGTATTCAGGGTTGGGGTCAGCCCCAGCATTTT.

CDR3 bases: TGTGCCAGCAGCGCACAAGGTGGGGGTGCTAATGAAAAACTGTTTTTT. Translating gives CASSAQGGGANEKLFF. The gene calls are TRBV9 and TRBJ1-4; a possible D gene is TRBD1 (5 bases). Trimming shortened V by 3 bases and J by 3 bases, and 15 bases separated the two germline ends. The CDR3 is 16 residues long. Germline-derived CDR1 and CDR2 are SGDLS and YYNGEE.

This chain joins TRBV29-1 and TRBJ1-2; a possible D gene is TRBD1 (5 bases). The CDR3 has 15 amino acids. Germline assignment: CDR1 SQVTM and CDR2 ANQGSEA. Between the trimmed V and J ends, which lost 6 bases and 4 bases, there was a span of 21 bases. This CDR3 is CSVADGTIALYGYTF. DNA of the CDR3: TGCAGCGTGGCCGACGGGACCATAGCCCTCTATGGCTACACCTTC.

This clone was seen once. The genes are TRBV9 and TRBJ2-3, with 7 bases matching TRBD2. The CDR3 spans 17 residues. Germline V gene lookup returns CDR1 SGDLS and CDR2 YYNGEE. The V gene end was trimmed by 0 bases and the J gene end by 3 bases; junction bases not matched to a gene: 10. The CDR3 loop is CASSVGVGGPKTDTQYF. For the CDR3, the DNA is TGTGCCAGCAGCGTAGGAGTGGGAGGGCCGAAGACAGATACGCAGTATTTT.